A single sample is the source of the 21 T cell receptor beta chains below, sequenced in a study of blood T cell repertoires in COVID-19. Libraries were prepared by immunoSEQ multiplex PCR; TCRdb keeps only in-frame clonotypes and omits some of them. Here the sample spans about 300,000 clones, more than 75% being singletons. The sequenced sample consisted of PBMCs or T cells enriched from blood (not recorded which). Receptors originate from a man aged 30-40 years who had recovered from COVID-19.

V is TRBV10-3 and J is TRBJ2-5, with TRBD2 matching over 9 bases. CDR1 ENHRY and CDR2 SYGVKD come from the germline V gene. The CDR3 is 15 residues long. The J segment lost 5 bases and the V segment lost 4 bases, leaving 8 bases of the junction unmatched. CDR3 amino acids: CAISGGGAGGETQYF. CDR3 bases: TGTGCCATCAGTGGAGGGGGCGCGGGAGGGGAGACCCAGTACTTC.

The J gene is TRBJ2-2, the V gene TRBV10-3; D perhaps matches TRBD1 (6 bases). Between the trimmed V and J ends, which lost 4 bases and 5 bases, there was a span of 11 bases. The CDR3 runs to 14 residues. Germline CDR1 ENHRY, CDR2 SYGVKD. CDR3 bases: TGTGCCATCAGTGGAGAAGGGGGAACCGGGGAGCTGTTTTTT. Protein sequence: CAISGEGGTGELFF.

The V gene is TRBV12-3 or TRBV12-4, the J gene TRBJ2-5; D not resolved. The CDR3 loop spans 13 amino acids. With 5 bases removed from V and 5 bases from J, the gap between germline ends came to 12 bases. CDR3 coding DNA: TGTGCCAGCAGTCCAGTACTGAGGGAGACCCAGTACTTC. This encodes CASSPVLRETQYF.

The sample holds a few counts of this clone. The chain recombines TRBV5-1 with TRBJ1-4; TRBD1 is a possible D gene (5 bases). The V gene lost 4 bases and the J gene lost 4 bases, with 8 bases spanning the gap. Germline V gene data show CDR1 as SGHRS and CDR2 as YFSETQ. The CDR3 is 13 residues long. DNA for the CDR3: TGCGCCAGCAGCGAACAGGTTAATGAAAAACTGTTTTTT. Amino acid sequence: CASSEQVNEKLFF.

V usage is TRBV18 and J usage is TRBJ2-5; possibly TRBD2 for D (5 bases). From germline, CDR1 is KGHSH and CDR2 LQKENI. CDR3 size: 14 residues. Trimming cost V 5 bases and J 4 bases, with 14 bases left between them. The CDR3 reads CASSNYSRGETQYF. In nucleotides, the CDR3 is TGTGCCAGCTCAAACTATAGTCGGGGAGAGACCCAGTACTTC. Complete variable domain (other parts from reference TRBV18 and TRBJ2-5): NAGVMQNPRHLVRRRGQEARLRCSPMKGHSHVYWYRQLPEEGLKFMVYLQKENIIDESGMPKERFSAEFPKEGPSILRIQQVVRGDSAAYFCASSNYSRGETQYFGPGTRLLVL.

The V call is TRBV24-1, the J call TRBJ1-1, with 8 bases identical to TRBD1. The CDR3 contains 15 residues. V lost 5 bases, J lost 4 bases, and 8 bases stayed unmatched. Germline CDR1 and CDR2: KGHDR and SFDVKD. Here the CDR3 DNA reads TGTGCCACCAGTGCTACTACAGGGGGTGGCACTGAAGCTTTCTTT. Translation: CATSATTGGGTEAFF.

The chain has TRBV3-1 (or the pseudogene TRBV3-2) and TRBJ1-2; possible D gene TRBD1, 6 bases. CDR3 length equals 15 residues. The germline V gene encodes CDR1 LGHDT and CDR2 YNNKEL (reference sequence). Trimming took 1 base from V and 5 from J, leaving 14 bases between them. In nucleotides, the CDR3 is TGTGCCAGCAGCCAAGGAGTCGCCCAGGGGTATGGCTACACCTTC. As protein: CASSQGVAQGYGYTF.

This sequence joins TRBV11-3 and TRBJ2-1, with 10 bases lining up with TRBD2. Germline V gene sequence: CDR1 SGHNT, CDR2 YENEEA. This CDR3 has 16 residues. V lost 3 bases and J lost 3; bases outside the gene matches: 5. CDR3 bases: TGTGCCAGCAGCTTTTTAGCGGGGGGCCTCTACAATGAGCAGTTCTTC. Translating it yields CASSFLAGGLYNEQFF.

This clone was detected a few times. The sample contains more than one DNA sequence encoding this CDR3. This chain uses TRBV5-1 with TRBJ2-5; D might be TRBD2 (7 bases). The germline V gene has CDR1 SGHRS and CDR2 YFSETQ. The CDR3 is made up of 13 amino acids. V dropped 2 bases and J dropped 4 bases, with 9 bases sitting between them. CDR3 protein: CASSFGGRETQYF. CDR3 bases: TGCGCCAGCAGCTTCGGGGGGCGAGAGACCCAGTACTTC. The variable domain in full, with the rest retrieved from reference TRBV5-1 and TRBJ2-5, is KAGVTQTPRYLIKTRGQQVTLSCSPISGHRSVSWYQQTPGQGLQFLFEYFSETQRNKGNFPGRFSGRQFSNSRSEMNVSTLELGDSALYLCASSFGGRETQYFGPGTRLLVL.

This rearrangement joins TRBV4-1 to TRBJ2-7; 12 nucleotides match TRBD2. Germline CDR1 reads MGHRA; CDR2 reads YSYEKL. The CDR3 spans 16 residues. The V gene end was trimmed by 1 base and the J gene end by 6 bases; junction bases not matched to a gene: 7. The CDR3: CASSQVGASGGGEQYF. The DNA of the CDR3 is TGCGCCAGCAGCCAAGTTGGGGCTAGCGGGGGGGGCGAGCAGTACTTC.

The chain has TRBV11-3 and TRBJ1-1, with TRBD1 matching over 11 bases. V was clipped by 0 bases and J by 5 bases; unmatched bases: 8. Germline CDR1 and CDR2: SGHNT and YENEEA. The CDR3 runs 17 residues. The CDR3 region has the DNA TGTGCCAGCAGCTTAGATCTAATGGGGACAGGGGGAACTGAAGCTTTCTTT. The encoded protein is CASSLDLMGTGGTEAFF.

Here the CDR3 reads CASSNRTSGRGTEQFF. The CDR3 coding sequence is TGTGCCAGCAGCAACCGGACTAGCGGGAGGGGCACTGAGCAGTTCTTC. This chain joins TRBV14 and TRBJ2-1; 15 bases are shared with TRBD2. The germline gives CDR1 SGHDN, CDR2 FVKESK. This CDR3 is built from 16 residues. V lost 5 bases to trimming and J lost 9 bases; unmatched junction nucleotides: 8.

The chain carries TRBV19 and TRBJ1-2; TRBD1 agrees at 7 bases. J lost 5 bases, V lost 5 bases, and 8 bases had no gene match. Per germline, CDR1 LNHDA and CDR2 SQIVND (reference sequence). The CDR3 is 14 amino acids. CDR3 DNA: TGTGCCAGTAGTGGGAGAACAGGGGATTATGGCTACACCTTC. Protein sequence: CASSGRTGDYGYTF.

The rearrangement links TRBV29-1 to TRBJ1-1, with 8 bases aligning to TRBD1. V dropped 7 bases and J dropped 5; count of bases not matched to a gene: 12. CDR1 is SQVTM and CDR2 is ANQGSEA in the germline V gene. The CDR3 extends over 14 amino acids. The CDR3 protein is CSARIGQGGTEAFF. The CDR3 DNA follows: TGCAGCGCGAGAATAGGACAGGGAGGTACTGAAGCTTTCTTT.

The chain carries TRBV5-4 and TRBJ1-2; D ambiguous. The CDR3 totals 15 residues. Looked up from germline, CDR1 is SGHNT and CDR2 is YYREEE (reference sequence). Trimming stripped 4 bases from V and 4 bases from J, with 17 bases between. CDR3 sequence reads: CASSHPVSSGYGYTF. In nucleotides, the CDR3 is TGTGCCAGCAGCCACCCGGTGTCGTCAGGCTATGGCTACACCTTC.

CDR3 DNA: TGTGCCAGCGACGTGGGACTAGCGGGTGGTACGCAGTATTTT. Translating it yields CASDVGLAGGTQYF. The chain employs TRBV2 and TRBJ2-3, with 12 nucleotides matching TRBD2. The V and J ends lost 8 bases and 8 bases, in that order; junction bases with no gene match: 8. Per germline, CDR1 SNHLY and CDR2 FYNNEI. CDR3 size: 14 residues.

V is TRBV6-6 and J is TRBJ1-5; D is perhaps TRBD1 (5 bases). CDR3 size: 16 residues. The germline CDR1 and CDR2 sequences are MNHNY and SVGAGI (reference sequence). Trimming cost V 0 bases and J 4 bases, with 13 bases left between them. CDR3 coding DNA: TGTGCCAGCAGTTACTCGGTTGGACAACCTAATCAGCCCCAGCATTTT. This encodes CASSYSVGQPNQPQHF.

The V and J genes are TRBV4-1 and TRBJ2-2, with D uncertain. The germline V gene has CDR1 MGHRA and CDR2 YSYEKL. The CDR3 runs to 17 residues. The V gene lost 6 bases and the J gene lost 1 base, with 18 bases spanning the gap. DNA of the CDR3: TGCGCCAGCAGTTCAAGAAACGCGGTCATGAACACCGGGGAGCTGTTTTTT. Amino acids: CASSSRNAVMNTGELFF.

The J gene is TRBJ2-7, the V gene TRBV6-5; 7 nucleotides agree with TRBD1. With V trimmed by 6 bases and J by 0 bases, 8 bases remained unmatched. This CDR3 spans 15 amino acids. The germline V gene encodes CDR1 MNHEY and CDR2 SVGAGI. The CDR3 DNA follows: TGTGCCAGCAGCGGTGGGACAGAAAGCTCCTACGAGCAGTACTTC. Encoded protein: CASSGGTESSYEQYF.

The chain combines TRBV5-1 with TRBJ1-1, with TRBD1 matching over 10 bases. The CDR3 spans 16 residues. V was clipped by 4 bases and J by 1 base; unmatched bases: 7. Germline V gene lookup returns CDR1 SGHRS and CDR2 YFSETQ. The CDR3 reads CASSTGQGVANTEAFF. Here the CDR3 DNA reads TGCGCCAGCAGCACCGGACAGGGGGTGGCGAACACTGAAGCTTTCTTT.

This clone was counted a single time. The chain uses TRBV29-1 and TRBJ1-2; D remains ambiguous. The CDR3 length is 17 residues. Per the germline V gene, CDR1 is SQVTM and CDR2 is ANQGSEA. Trimming pared 5 bases from V and 0 bases from J, leaving 22 bases between. The CDR3 coding sequence is TGCAGCGTTAACCCCACCAACTACCCGTCTACTAACTATGGCTACACCTTC. It encodes CSVNPTNYPSTNYGYTF.